One sample yielded the 5 T cell receptor beta chains listed below, sequenced in a study of T cell repertoires in cytomegalovirus infection. TCRdb reanalysed the reads using MiXCR and keeps one entry per CDR3 protein. The data hold roughly 230,000 distinct CDR3 sequences, with approximately 22% observed a single time. The sequenced sample consisted of CD8+ T cells from PBMCs. Receptors originate from a human donor in good health (CMV status not recorded). Some clones in this sample may be carry-over from other donors' samples.

Only one count was recorded for this clonotype. The chain's CDR3 is CSAGLTSYETQYF. DNA of the CDR3: TGCAGTGCTGGGCTTACTAGCTATGAGACCCAGTACTTC. J is TRBJ2-5 and V is TRBV20-1; D perhaps matches TRBD2 (6 bases). CDR1 and CDR2 from the germline V gene are DFQATT and SNEGSKA (reference sequence). The V end lost 5 bases, the J end lost 5 bases, and 15 bases lay between the germline ends. This CDR3 spans 13 amino acids.

This clonotype was counted between two and nine times. The chain links TRBV6-2 or TRBV6-3 to TRBJ2-3, with D possibly TRBD1 on 6 matching bases. The ends were cut back, 6 bases at V and 1 base at J, with 17 bases in the middle. Per the germline V gene, CDR1 is MNHEY and CDR2 is SVGEGT. The CDR3 spans 16 residues. In DNA, the CDR3 is TGTGCCAGCAGCTTAATTCGGACAGTTGGCACAGATACGCAGTATTTT. Translating it yields CASSLIRTVGTDTQYF.

This rearrangement joins TRBV2 to TRBJ1-1; no definite D call. V lost 8 bases, J lost 0 bases, and 10 bases lay in between. In germline, CDR1 is SNHLY, CDR2 FYNNEI. This CDR3 has 13 amino acids. DNA of the CDR3: TGTGCCAGCCCTCGGGCCCTGAACACTGAAGCTTTCTTT. It translates to CASPRALNTEAFF.

Many counts were recorded for this clonotype. The chain recombines TRBV12-3 or TRBV12-4 with TRBJ2-1; possibly TRBD2 for D (7 bases). Between the trimmed V and J ends, which lost 5 bases and 3 bases, there was a span of 17 bases. The CDR3 sequence is 16 residues long. In DNA form, the CDR3 reads TGTGCCAGCAGTCTCATTGGGGGGGGACACTACAATGAGCAGTTCTTC. Protein: CASSLIGGGHYNEQFF.

The genes are TRBV6-2 or TRBV6-3 and TRBJ1-1, with a tentative D call TRBD1 (6 bases). The CDR3 totals 16 residues. Trimming stripped 3 bases from V and 5 bases from J, with 19 bases between. From germline, CDR1 is MNHEY and CDR2 SVGEGT. The CDR3 bases are TGTGCCAGCAGTTATTCCTTGGACAGTGGGCTTACTGAAGCTTTCTTT. As protein: CASSYSLDSGLTEAFF.